This T cell receptor (beta chain) was retrieved from a study of identical twins. A universal primer binding site was introduced by template switching. The final cDNA contained unique molecular identifiers. TCRdb re-called the 5' RACE reads with MiXCR, one entry per CDR3 protein. The table shows 1.5 million or so distinct CDR3 sequences, with 25% to 35% occurring only once. From germline, CDR1 is MNHEY and CDR2 SVGEGT. The CDR3 extends over 15 amino acids. The V gene end was trimmed by 2 bases and the J gene end by 2 bases; junction bases not matched to a gene: 0. This clonotype was detected only a few times.

J is TRBJ2-6 and V is TRBV6-2 or TRBV6-3; 7 bases fit TRBD2. The receptor was isolated from a newborn girl in good health. The sequenced sample consisted of cord blood. This CDR3 reads CASSYGGAGANVLTF. The CDR3 DNA is TGTGCCAGCAGTTACGGGGGGGCTGGGGCCAACGTCCTGACTTTC.